One sample yielded the 27 T cell receptor beta chains listed below, sequenced in a study of blood T cell repertoires in COVID-19. Method: immunoSEQ multiplex PCR; TCRdb's copy keeps in-frame clones and lacks some. The sample includes 200,000 to 250,000 clones, 80% of them seen just once. The material sequenced was PBMCs or T cells enriched from blood (not recorded which). The source is a man aged 30-40 years with acute COVID-19.

The table lists this clone with a few counts. The V gene is TRBV19, the J gene TRBJ1-2; 8 nucleotides match TRBD1. Per the germline V gene, CDR1 is LNHDA and CDR2 is SQIVND (reference sequence). The CDR3 has 13 amino acids. V dropped 11 bases and J dropped 10; count of bases not matched to a gene: 15. The CDR3 here is CAGSDRGRRDYTF. In DNA, the CDR3 is TGTGCCGGCTCCGACAGGGGCCGAAGAGACTACACCTTC. The full variable domain, its missing parts supplied by reference TRBV19 and TRBJ1-2, is DGGITQSPKYLFRKEGQNVTLSCEQNLNHDAMYWYRQDPGQGLRLIYYSQIVNDFQKGDIAEGYSVSREKKESFPLTVTSAQKNPTAFYLCAGSDRGRRDYTFGSGTRLTVV.

The V call is TRBV6-1, the J call TRBJ1-5; TRBD1 is a possible D gene (5 bases). The CDR3 sequence is 15 residues long. With 3 bases removed from V and 6 bases from J, the gap between germline ends came to 15 bases. The germline gives CDR1 MNHNS, CDR2 SASEGT. The CDR3 coding sequence is TGTGCCAGCAGTGACAGCCAACCTGGGGCTCAGCCCCAGCATTTT. Amino acids: CASSDSQPGAQPQHF.

The count of this clone is one. In nucleotides, the CDR3 is TGTGCCAGCAGCACCCCAGGGTGGTCAGAGACCCAGTACTTC. It codes for CASSTPGWSETQYF. The chain recombines TRBV6-5 with TRBJ2-5; perhaps TRBD1 as D (5 bases). This CDR3 comprises 14 residues. The ends were cut back, 6 bases at V and 4 bases at J, with 15 bases in the middle. From germline, CDR1 is MNHEY and CDR2 SVGAGI.

CDR3 DNA: TGTGCCAGCAGCCCGGGACAAAACAATGAGCAGTTCTTC. This sequence encodes CASSPGQNNEQFF. The genes are TRBV12-3 or TRBV12-4 and TRBJ2-1, with D possibly being TRBD1 (6 bases). The germline V and J ends were trimmed by 6 bases and 5 bases, with 11 bases remaining between them. The CDR3 has 13 residues.

The J gene is TRBJ1-3, the V gene TRBV11-2, with D hard to call. The ends were cut back, 4 bases at V and 2 bases at J, with 18 bases in the middle. Germline values: CDR1 SGHAT, CDR2 FQNNGV. The CDR3 is 17 residues long. DNA for the CDR3: TGTGCCAGCAGCTCCCCCGGTTTGAGGGCCCCTGGAAACACCATATATTTT. Encoded protein: CASSSPGLRAPGNTIYF.

V and J are TRBV24-1 and TRBJ2-1, with TRBD2 identical over 8 bases. Germline assignment: CDR1 KGHDR and CDR2 SFDVKD. V lost 3 bases and J lost 11; bases outside the gene matches: 8. There are 14 residues in the CDR3. The CDR3 is CATSDAGRGDKQFF. The CDR3, as DNA: TGTGCCACCAGTGATGCCGGGCGGGGGGACAAGCAGTTCTTC.

The rearrangement joins TRBV6-5 to TRBJ1-1; possibly TRBD1 for D (5 bases). Germline V gene data show CDR1 as MNHEY and CDR2 as SVGAGI. V lost 8 bases and J 0 bases, leaving 13 bases between the germline ends. The CDR3 extends over 14 amino acids. The CDR3 DNA follows: TGTGCCAGCCGACAGCGACAGTTGAACACTGAAGCTTTCTTT. It yields the protein CASRQRQLNTEAFF.

This clone was seen only a few times. This chain joins TRBV23-1 and TRBJ2-2; D perhaps matches TRBD1 (5 bases). TRBV23-1 has ORF status, its function being uncertain. The CDR3 covers 17 residues. V was shortened by 0 bases and J by 0 bases, with 11 bases between the two germline ends. The CDR3 region has the DNA TGCGCCAGCAGTCAATCTCGTCAGGGAACGAACACCGGGGAGCTGTTTTTT. Encoded protein: CASSQSRQGTNTGELFF.

This chain connects TRBV10-1 to TRBJ2-3; D uncertain. V dropped 7 bases and J dropped 2 bases, with 4 bases sitting between them. CDR1 is WNHNN, CDR2 SYGVQD, per germline (reference sequence). CDR3 size: 11 residues. CDR3 DNA sequence: TGCGCCAGCATCCTCACAGATACGCAGTATTTT. Translated: CASILTDTQYF.

The chain is built from TRBV28 and TRBJ1-4, with 9 bases fitting TRBD1. Trimming took 6 bases from V and 7 from J; bases not matched to a gene: 6. CDR3 length equals 14 residues. Germline lookup yields CDR1 MDHEN and CDR2 SYDVKM. In nucleotides, the CDR3 is TGTGCCAGCAGCACAGGGGGCGATGGTGAAAAACTGTTTTTT. This gives the protein CASSTGGDGEKLFF. Full variable domain (remainder filled in from reference TRBV28 and TRBJ1-4): DVKVTQSSRYLVKRTGEKVFLECVQDMDHENMFWYRQDPGLGLRLIYFSYDVKMKEKGDIPEGYSVSREKKERFSLILESASTNQTSMYLCASSTGGDGEKLFFGSGTQLSVL.

The chain links TRBV5-4 to TRBJ2-5, with 7 bases aligning to TRBD2. The germline CDR1 and CDR2 sequences are SGHNT and YYREEE (reference sequence). This CDR3 spans 15 amino acids. V gave up 2 bases and J gave up 3 bases; unmatched junction bases: 7. The CDR3: CASSFQTRGEETQYF. CDR3 DNA: TGTGCCAGCAGCTTCCAGACTCGGGGGGAAGAGACCCAGTACTTC. The full variable domain, completed using reference TRBV5-4 and TRBJ2-5, is ETGVTQSPTHLIKTRGQQVTLRCSSQSGHNTVSWYQQALGQGPQFIFQYYREEENGRGNFPPRFSGLQFPNYSSELNVNALELDDSALYLCASSFQTRGEETQYFGPGTRLLVL.

The chain links TRBV15 to TRBJ1-4, with D uncertain. V gave up 0 bases and J gave up 8 bases, with 13 bases separating them. This CDR3 spans 15 amino acids. Looked up from germline, CDR1 is LNHNV and CDR2 is YYDKDF (reference sequence). The CDR3 sequence is CATSRDSKAGEKLFF. DNA of the CDR3: TGTGCCACCAGCAGAGATTCAAAGGCGGGGGAAAAACTGTTTTTT.

This chain connects TRBV4-1 to TRBJ1-6; no clear D gene. Germline CDR1 MGHRA, CDR2 YSYEKL. V lost 0 bases and J lost 0, with 9 bases in between. The CDR3 loop spans 17 amino acids. The CDR3 DNA is TGCGCCAGCAGCCAAGAACCCCTGAGCTCCTATAATTCACCCCTCCACTTT. Its translation: CASSQEPLSSYNSPLHF.

The chain carries TRBV5-5 and TRBJ1-2; TRBD1 matches 7 bases. The germline V gene encodes CDR1 SGHKS and CDR2 YYEKEE (reference sequence). V lost 3 bases, J lost 5 bases, and 1 base stayed unmatched. This CDR3 has 12 residues. The CDR3 reads CASSSRGYGYTF. In DNA, the CDR3 is TGTGCCAGCAGCTCCAGGGGGTATGGCTACACCTTC.

The J gene is TRBJ2-2, the V gene TRBV27; TRBD1 agrees at 9 bases. CDR3 length: 14 amino acids. CDR1 and CDR2 from the germline V gene are MNHEY and SMNVEV (reference sequence). The trim removed 8 bases at V and 1 base at J, leaving 2 bases unmatched. The CDR3 reads CASWDRVNTGELFF. As DNA, the CDR3 is TGTGCCAGCTGGGACAGGGTGAACACCGGGGAGCTGTTTTTT.

This chain joins TRBV5-1 and TRBJ1-2; TRBD1 agrees at 9 bases. J gave up 4 bases and V 3 bases, and 7 bases lay outside the gene matches. The germline gives CDR1 SGHRS, CDR2 YFSETQ. The CDR3 runs 15 residues. CDR3: CASSSLTGGSYGYTF. The CDR3 coding sequence is TGCGCCAGCAGCTCTCTCACAGGGGGCAGCTATGGCTACACCTTC.

The V call is TRBV6-5, the J call TRBJ1-5, with TRBD1 as a possible D gene (6 bases). Germline V gene sequence: CDR1 MNHEY, CDR2 SVGAGI. The length of the CDR3 is 15 residues. Trimming pared 6 bases from V and 1 base from J, leaving 13 bases between. The chain's CDR3 is CASRQGRVSNQPQHF. CDR3 in DNA: TGTGCCAGCAGACAGGGAAGGGTAAGCAATCAGCCCCAGCATTTT.

The chain uses TRBV12-3 or TRBV12-4 and TRBJ1-2; a weak D match, TRBD1 (5 bases). V lost 3 bases and J lost 6, with 11 bases in between. This CDR3 region has 13 residues. The CDR3 DNA is TGTGCCAGCAGTTTTCAGGGTCCAGATGGCTACACCTTC. The encoded protein is CASSFQGPDGYTF.

This sequence joins TRBV11-3 and TRBJ2-3; D is perhaps TRBD1 (6 bases). Germline V gene sequence: CDR1 SGHNT, CDR2 YENEEA. There are 15 residues in the CDR3. The V end lost 1 base, the J end lost 4 bases, and 12 bases lay between the germline ends. The DNA of the CDR3 is TGTGCCAGCAGCTTAGGAGAAGGGGGTCCAGATACGCAGTATTTT. Its translation: CASSLGEGGPDTQYF.

The gene calls are TRBV10-3 and TRBJ1-2; a weak D match, TRBD1 (6 bases). This CDR3 spans 12 amino acids. CDR1 and CDR2 from the germline V gene are ENHRY and SYGVKD. Between the trimmed V and J ends, which lost 4 bases and 7 bases, there was a span of 10 bases. The chain's CDR3 is CAISGQVGGYTF. The CDR3 DNA is TGTGCCATCAGTGGACAGGTCGGTGGCTACACCTTC.

The CDR3 DNA reads as TGTGCCAGCAGCCATTGGCTAGCGGGGGGGCGAGGCCAAGAGACCCAGTACTTC. Amino acid sequence: CASSHWLAGGRGQETQYF. The rearrangement uses TRBV3-1 (or the pseudogene TRBV3-2) and TRBJ2-5; 12 nucleotides align to TRBD2. There are 18 residues in the CDR3. V shed 3 bases and J 1 base; nucleotides not matched to a gene: 9. Germline V gene sequence: CDR1 LGHDT, CDR2 YNNKEL (reference sequence).

The V gene is TRBV5-1, the J gene TRBJ1-2; D is undetermined. V was clipped by 0 bases and J by 4 bases, with 13 bases between them. The CDR3 consists of 15 residues. From germline, CDR1 is SGHRS and CDR2 YFSETQ. The CDR3 protein is CASSLEQTTSYGYTF. The DNA for the CDR3 is TGCGCCAGCAGCTTGGAACAGACAACCTCCTATGGCTACACCTTC.

V and J are TRBV7-9 and TRBJ1-1; D is uncertain. Germline V CDR1 and CDR2: SEHNR, FQNEAQ (reference sequence). There are 14 residues in the CDR3. V was clipped by 0 bases and J by 4 bases, with 9 bases between them. Here the CDR3 reads CASSLAAGTTEAFF. CDR3 sequence (DNA): TGTGCCAGCAGCTTAGCGGCGGGTACCACTGAAGCTTTCTTT.

The rearrangement uses TRBV25-1 and TRBJ2-7; D remains unclear. Germline CDR1 and CDR2: MGHDK and SYGVNS. The CDR3 length is 14 residues. With 3 bases removed from V and 4 bases from J, the gap between germline ends came to 13 bases. This CDR3 is CASSEAHSPYEQYF. The DNA of the CDR3 is TGTGCCAGCAGTGAGGCCCACAGCCCGTACGAGCAGTACTTC.

CDR3 sequence reads: CAISDKSRTNNEQFF. DNA of the CDR3: TGTGCCATCAGTGACAAATCGCGGACAAACAATGAGCAGTTCTTC. The J gene is TRBJ2-1, the V gene TRBV10-3; TRBD1 might be the D (5 bases). Germline assignment: CDR1 ENHRY and CDR2 SYGVKD. The CDR3 loop spans 15 amino acids. V was pared by 3 bases and J by 5 bases, with 14 bases between.

V usage is TRBV5-1 and J usage is TRBJ1-2; perhaps TRBD1 as D (6 bases). This CDR3 region has 16 residues. Germline assignment: CDR1 SGHRS and CDR2 YFSETQ. The ends were cut back, 4 bases at V and 0 bases at J, with 16 bases in the middle. CDR3 nucleotides: TGCGCCAGCAGCCCATCGACAGGAGCTACTAACTATGGCTACACCTTC. It codes for CASSPSTGATNYGYTF.

This clone was observed once. The rearrangement links TRBV6-5 to TRBJ1-2; 8 bases are a match to TRBD1. Germline V gene lookup returns CDR1 MNHEY and CDR2 SVGAGI. V lost 7 bases to trimming and J lost 6 bases; unmatched junction nucleotides: 7. The CDR3 runs to 13 residues. The CDR3 sequence is CASTQTGDNGYTF. The CDR3 bases are TGTGCCAGCACCCAGACAGGGGATAATGGCTACACCTTC.